This T cell receptor beta chain was found in a study of T-cell reconstitution after alpha-beta-depleted transplantation in children. This clonotype was picked up one time. The CDR3 is made up of 16 amino acids. Germline loops: CDR1 KGHSH, CDR2 LQKENI. The germline V and J ends were trimmed by 5 bases and 3 bases, with 19 bases remaining between them. Preparing the TCRbeta library involved the use of unique molecular identifiers. From the PCR reads, TCRdb called clonotypes with MiXCR, one entry per CDR3 protein. The sample consists of 500,000 to 600,000 distinct CDR3 sequences, 15% to 20% of them appearing once.

This clonotype was sampled from a human donor who donated a stem cell graft to a child with acute lymphoblastic leukemia. V gene TRBV18 combines with J gene TRBJ1-1; the D is unclear. The specimen was PBMCs from the stem cell graft donor, collected from the stem cell graft. For the CDR3, the DNA is TGTGCCAGCTCATCCCGGGCACTCGAGGGATACACTGAAGCTTTCTTT. Protein: CASSSRALEGYTEAFF.